The 19 T cell receptor beta chains in this list originate from one sample, sequenced in a study of identical twins (dated by TCRdb to about 2016). The library came from 5' RACE. The instrument given in TCRdb is Illumina HiSeq 2000. TCRdb took the public reads, trimmed them with fastp at Q25, ran MiXCR for clone calling and kept in-frame beta chains. Identical CDR3 protein sequences are pooled into one entry, listed with their most common genes and DNA. Recorded for this sample are about 300,000 distinct CDR3 sequences; about 12% of them occurred a single time. The top ten hold around 7.8% of the sample. These data were also filed under a second study, of yellow fever vaccine responses in identical twins.

Material: CD8+ T cells sorted from blood. Receptors were obtained from a woman under 30 in good health.

The table lists this clonotype with a few counts. At one boundary the junction diverges from the germline segment, which might be a read error. The chain is built from TRBV6-1 and TRBJ2-1; D assignment may be TRBD1 or TRBD2 (5 bases each). Germline lookup yields CDR1 MNHNS and CDR2 SASEGT. This CDR3 is 13 amino acids long. CDR3 loop: CASSPFRDGNLVF. The CDR3, as DNA: TGTGCCAGCAGCCCATTCAGGGACGGAAACTTAGTGTTC.

This clonotype was recorded many times. V usage is TRBV15 and J usage is TRBJ2-7; TRBD2 matches at 10 bases. Trimming cost V 0 bases and J 2 bases; bases outside gene matches: 4. This CDR3 is 16 amino acids long. Looked up from germline, CDR1 is LNHNV and CDR2 is YYDKDF (reference sequence). The CDR3 sequence: CATSRDRTSGTYEQYF. In DNA form, the CDR3 reads TGTGCCACCAGCAGAGATAGGACTAGCGGAACCTACGAGCAGTACTTC.

This clonotype was counted between two and nine times. This rearrangement joins TRBV5-6 to TRBJ2-1, with 7 bases that match TRBD1. J lost 7 bases, V lost 0 bases, and 10 bases had no gene match. Germline-derived CDR1 and CDR2 are SGHDT and YYEEEE. This CDR3 comprises 16 residues. The CDR3, as DNA: TGTGCCAGCAGCTTGGTCGCAGGGGGTTATAGGAATGAGCAGTTCTTC. It translates to CASSLVAGGYRNEQFF.

The rearrangement joins TRBV13 to TRBJ2-2; 8 nucleotides match TRBD1. Germline CDR1 is PRHDT and CDR2 is FYEKMQ (reference sequence). The trim removed 4 bases at V and 7 bases at J, leaving 11 bases unmatched. This CDR3 spans 16 amino acids. CDR3 residues: CASSSAGTGERGELFF. The CDR3 region has the DNA TGTGCCAGCAGCTCGGCCGGGACAGGAGAACGCGGGGAGCTGTTTTTT. The full variable domain, in which reference TRBV13 and TRBJ2-2 provide the parts outside the CDR3, is AAGVIQSPRHLIKEKRETATLKCYPIPRHDTVYWYQQGPGQDPQFLISFYEKMQSDKGSIPDRFSAQQFSDYHSELNMSSLELGDSALYFCASSSAGTGERGELFFGEGSRLTVL.

This clonotype was found a few times. The V and J genes are TRBV3-1 and TRBJ2-3; 9 bases match TRBD2. V lost 3 bases, J lost 4 bases, and 8 bases stayed unmatched. CDR3 length: 16 residues. Per germline, CDR1 LGHDT and CDR2 YNNKEL (reference sequence). CDR3 region: CASSQGSGSRSDTQYF. As DNA, the CDR3 is TGTGCCAGCAGCCAGGGTAGCGGGAGTCGGTCAGATACGCAGTATTTT.

The chain is built from TRBV5-6 and TRBJ2-1, with TRBD2 matching 7 bases. V shed 0 bases and J 6 bases; nucleotides not matched to a gene: 9. Germline V gene sequence: CDR1 SGHDT, CDR2 YYEEEE. The CDR3 totals 16 residues. CDR3 amino acids: CASSLGGGGGSNEQFF. For the CDR3, the DNA is TGTGCCAGCAGCTTGGGCGGCGGCGGGGGTTCCAATGAGCAGTTCTTC.

This clonotype has a handful of counts. This rearrangement joins TRBV14 to TRBJ2-5, with 7 bases that match TRBD2. With 4 bases clipped from V and 1 base from J, the junction kept 6 bases outside the gene matches. Germline V CDR1 and CDR2: SGHDN, FVKESK. The length of the CDR3 is 15 residues. CDR3 DNA sequence: TGTGCCAGCAGCCCCGAGCGGGGCGCCCAAGAGACCCAGTACTTC. It codes for CASSPERGAQETQYF.

This clonotype was seen a handful of times. This sequence joins TRBV7-3 and TRBJ2-5; 7 bases map to TRBD1. Germline V gives CDR1 SGHTA, CDR2 FQGTGA. V lost 5 bases, J lost 4 bases, and 4 bases stayed unmatched. The CDR3 contains 13 residues. The CDR3 DNA reads as TGTGCCAGCAGCCCCCGGGACAGAGAGACCCAGTACTTC. The encoded protein is CASSPRDRETQYF.

This clonotype was detected only a few times. The chain joins TRBV27 to TRBJ2-7, with 8 bases aligning to TRBD2. This CDR3 is 15 amino acids long. CDR1 and CDR2 from the germline V gene are MNHEY and SMNVEV (reference sequence). The J segment lost 6 bases and the V segment lost 6 bases, leaving 13 bases of the junction unmatched. CDR3 amino acids: CASSVPRGAGVEQYF. The CDR3 nucleotides are TGTGCCAGCAGCGTTCCCCGGGGAGCGGGAGTCGAGCAGTACTTC.

This clonotype was counted ten times or more. V and J are TRBV12-3 or TRBV12-4 and TRBJ2-3, with TRBD1 identical over 7 bases. J was trimmed by 0 bases and V by 5 bases; bases with no gene match: 5. The CDR3 has 15 amino acids. This chain's CDR3 is CASSPRQGSTDTQYF. CDR3 bases: TGTGCCAGCAGTCCCCGACAGGGCAGCACAGATACGCAGTATTTT.

This chain uses TRBV29-1 with TRBJ2-3, with a weak D call TRBD2 (6 bases). Germline CDR1 is SQVTM and CDR2 is ANQGSEA. The CDR3 consists of 18 residues. V lost 1 base, J lost 1 base, and 21 bases lay in between. The CDR3 reads CSVEVGAGRLGGTDTQYF. DNA for the CDR3: TGCAGCGTTGAAGTAGGGGCAGGGAGGCTAGGGGGCACAGATACGCAGTATTTT.

The V call is TRBV27, the J call TRBJ2-7; 9 bases agree with TRBD1. The V gene's germline CDR1 is MNHEY and CDR2 SMNVEV (reference sequence). Losses at the gene ends were 5 bases for V and 4 bases for J; bases not matched to a gene: 15. The CDR3 has 17 amino acids. The CDR3 bases are TGTGCCAGCAGTAGAATTAAAGACCGGGACAGGGAGTACGAGCAGTACTTC. This translates into CASSRIKDRDREYEQYF.

The chain employs TRBV20-1 and TRBJ2-1; the D gene is possibly TRBD1 (6 bases). Trimming removed 0 bases at V and 7 bases at J, with 13 bases between. The CDR3 loop spans 14 amino acids. Germline CDR1 reads DFQATT; CDR2 reads SNEGSKA (reference sequence). Written as DNA, the CDR3 is TGCAGTGCTAGAGATCACAGGGATGGTAATGAGCAGTTCTTC. As protein: CSARDHRDGNEQFF.

This clonotype appeared a few times. This sequence joins TRBV20-1 and TRBJ2-7; the match to TRBD2 covers 9 bases. The CDR3 has 15 residues. Germline values: CDR1 DFQATT, CDR2 SNEGSKA (reference sequence). After removal of 1 base from V and 4 bases from J, the junction contained 8 bases not matched to a gene. For the CDR3, the DNA is TGCAGTGCTAGAGGTGCTAGCGGGGTATTATACGAGCAGTACTTC. Residues: CSARGASGVLYEQYF.

This clonotype was seen a handful of times. The rearrangement uses TRBV2 and TRBJ2-1, with a possible D match to TRBD1 (6 bases). The CDR3 length is 17 residues. Germline V gene lookup returns CDR1 SNHLY and CDR2 FYNNEI. V was cut by 1 base and J by 1 base, with 14 bases left in between. CDR3 coding DNA: TGTGCCAGCAGTGAAGAATTGGACAGCCTTTCCTACAATGAGCAGTTCTTC. This codes for CASSEELDSLSYNEQFF.

This clonotype appeared a single time. This rearrangement joins TRBV27 to TRBJ2-1; 11 nucleotides agree with TRBD2. This CDR3 region has 15 residues. The germline V gene has CDR1 MNHEY and CDR2 SMNVEV (reference sequence). V was clipped by 0 bases and J by 10 bases; unmatched bases: 5. CDR3 sequence reads: CASSLSSSGGTEQFF. CDR3 sequence (DNA): TGTGCCAGCAGTTTATCCTCTAGCGGGGGGACCGAGCAGTTCTTC.

This clonotype was found a few times. V gene TRBV15 combines with J gene TRBJ1-1, with 8 nucleotides matching TRBD1. Germline assignment: CDR1 LNHNV and CDR2 YYDKDF (reference sequence). This CDR3 has 17 residues. V gave up 2 bases and J gave up 0 bases; unmatched junction bases: 8. CDR3 DNA: TGTGCCACCAGCAGATCCTCAGGGGGCGCGGTGAACACTGAAGCTTTCTTT. Protein sequence: CATSRSSGGAVNTEAFF.

The chain couples TRBV15 to TRBJ1-5, with D hard to call. The V end was cut by 2 bases, the J end by 0 bases, with 8 bases between. The CDR3 length is 15 residues. Germline values: CDR1 LNHNV, CDR2 YYDKDF (reference sequence). The CDR3 region is CATSRQEHSNQPQHF. CDR3 nucleotides: TGTGCCACCAGCAGACAAGAACATAGCAATCAGCCCCAGCATTTT. The entire variable domain, with the rest obtained from reference TRBV15 and TRBJ1-5, is as follows: DAMVIQNPRYQVTQFGKPVTLSCSQTLNHNVMYWYQQKSSQAPKLLFHYYDKDFNNEADTPDNFQSRRPNTSFCFLDIRSPGLGDTAMYLCATSRQEHSNQPQHFGDGTRLSIL.

This clonotype has just a few counts. V gene TRBV6-7 combines with J gene TRBJ1-1; TRBD1 is a possible D gene (5 bases). TRBV6-7 is known as an ORF, though its function is uncertain. The V end lost 8 bases, the J end lost 0 bases, and 22 bases lay between the germline ends. This CDR3 contains 17 residues. The CDR3 loop reads CASGVFGDSQMNTEAFF. In nucleotides, the CDR3 is TGTGCCAGCGGAGTATTCGGAGACAGCCAGATGAACACTGAAGCTTTCTTT.